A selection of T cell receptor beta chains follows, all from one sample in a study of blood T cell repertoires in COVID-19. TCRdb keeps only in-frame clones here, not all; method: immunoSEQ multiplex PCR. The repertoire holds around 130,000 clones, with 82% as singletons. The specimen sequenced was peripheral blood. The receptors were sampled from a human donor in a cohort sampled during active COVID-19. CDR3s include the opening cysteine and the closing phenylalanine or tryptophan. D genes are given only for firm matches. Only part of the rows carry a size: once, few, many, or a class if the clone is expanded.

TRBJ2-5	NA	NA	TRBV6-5	TGTGCCAGCAGTAACGGGGGGCCACAAGAGACCCAGTACTTC	CASSNGGPQETQYF
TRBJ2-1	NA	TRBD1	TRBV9	TGTGCCAGCAGCGTAGAGGCGACAGGGGGCAATGAGCAGTTCTTC	CASSVEATGGNEQFF
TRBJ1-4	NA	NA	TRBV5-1	TGCGCCAGCAGCTTGACGACAGGCCCTAATGAAAAACTGTTTTTT	CASSLTTGPNEKLFF
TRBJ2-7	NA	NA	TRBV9	TGTGCCAGCAGCTTAAGGGGCCTAGGCTACGAGCAGTACTTC	CASSLRGLGYEQYF
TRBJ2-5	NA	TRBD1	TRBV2	TGTGCCGGCGGACAGGCCGGACGAGAGACCCAGTACTTC	CAGGQAGRETQYF
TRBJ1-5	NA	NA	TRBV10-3	TGTGCCATCAGAGCAGACAGGACTCATCAGCCCCAGCATTTT	CAIRADRTHQPQHF
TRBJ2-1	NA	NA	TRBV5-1	TGCGCCAGCAGTATCCGCGTGTCGGAGGGTGAGCAGTTCTTC	CASSIRVSEGEQFF
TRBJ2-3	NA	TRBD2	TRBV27	TGTGCCAGCAGTTCGACTAGCGGGGGGCTCAAGGTCCACACAGATACGCAGTATTTT	CASSSTSGGLKVHTDTQYF
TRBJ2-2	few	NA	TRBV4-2	TGTGCCAGCAGCCAAGAGATCATGGCCACCGGGGAGCTGTTTTTT	CASSQEIMATGELFF
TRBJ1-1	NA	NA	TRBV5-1	TGCGCCAGCAGCTCACAGGGCGGGAACACTGAAGCTTTCTTT	CASSSQGGNTEAFF
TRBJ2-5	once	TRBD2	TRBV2	TGTGCCAGCGGCTATGAGACTAGCGGGGGGTTTGAGACCCAGTACTTC	CASGYETSGGFETQYF
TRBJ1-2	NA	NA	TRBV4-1	TGCGCCAGCAGCCCAAGTGAAGATCTGAGGGAGGGCTACACCTTC	CASSPSEDLREGYTF
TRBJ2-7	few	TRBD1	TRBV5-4	TGTGCCAGCAGCGCTCCGGGACAGGCGAACTCCTACGAGCAGTACTTC	CASSAPGQANSYEQYF
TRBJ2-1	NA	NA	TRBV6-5	TGTGCCAGCAGTTACTCGAGCGGGCGGCCCAATGAGCAGTTCTTC	CASSYSSGRPNEQFF
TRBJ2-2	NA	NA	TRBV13	TGTGCCAGCAGCGGCGGGACTGCGAACACCGGGGAGCTGTTTTTT	CASSGGTANTGELFF
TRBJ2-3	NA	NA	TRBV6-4	TGTGCCAGCAGTGAGGGGGGAGGCACAGATACGCAGTATTTT	CASSEGGGTDTQYF